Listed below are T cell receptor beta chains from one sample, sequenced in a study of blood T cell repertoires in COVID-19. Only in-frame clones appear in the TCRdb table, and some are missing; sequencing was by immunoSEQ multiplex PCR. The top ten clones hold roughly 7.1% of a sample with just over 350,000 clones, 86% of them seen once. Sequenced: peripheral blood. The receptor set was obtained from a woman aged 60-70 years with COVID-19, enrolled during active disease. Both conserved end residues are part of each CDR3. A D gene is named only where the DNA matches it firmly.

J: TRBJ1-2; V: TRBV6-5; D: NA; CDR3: CASSRLAAVPAF; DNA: TGTGCCAGCAGCCGACTGGCCGCGGTACCGGCCTTC
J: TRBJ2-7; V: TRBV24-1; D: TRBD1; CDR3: CATSDIPGQGRDEQYF; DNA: TGTGCCACCAGTGATATACCGGGACAGGGTCGCGACGAGCAGTACTTC
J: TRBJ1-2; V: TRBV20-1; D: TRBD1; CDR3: CSASGTGFGGYTF; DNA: TGCAGTGCTAGTGGGACAGGGTTTGGTGGCTACACCTTC
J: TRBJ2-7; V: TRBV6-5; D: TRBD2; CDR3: CASSSSGGIYEQYF; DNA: TGTGCCAGCAGTAGTAGCGGGGGGATCTACGAGCAGTACTTC
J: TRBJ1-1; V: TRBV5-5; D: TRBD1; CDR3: CASSRGTVPEAFF; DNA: TGTGCCAGCAGCAGAGGGACAGTTCCTGAAGCTTTCTTT
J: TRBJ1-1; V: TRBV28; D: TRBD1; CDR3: CASRTRDSLNTEAFF; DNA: TGTGCCAGCAGAACCCGGGACAGCTTGAACACTGAAGCTTTCTTT
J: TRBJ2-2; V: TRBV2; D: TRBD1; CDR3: CASSGDRAPVTGELFF; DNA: TGTGCCAGCAGTGGGGACAGGGCCCCGGTAACCGGGGAGCTGTTTTTT
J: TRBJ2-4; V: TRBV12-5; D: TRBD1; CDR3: CASGLAERLGLRDRGNIQYF; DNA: TGTGCTAGTGGTTTGGCCGAGAGGTTGGGACTCCGGGACAGGGGAAACATTCAGTACTTC
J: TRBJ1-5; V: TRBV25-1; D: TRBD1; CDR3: CASSDSGQGKQPQHF; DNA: TGTGCCAGCAGTGATTCAGGACAGGGGAAGCAGCCCCAGCATTTT
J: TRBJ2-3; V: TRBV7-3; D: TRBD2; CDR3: CASSPSPRTSGESTDTQYF; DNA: TGTGCCAGCAGCCCATCCCCTCGGACTAGCGGGGAGAGCACAGATACGCAGTATTTT
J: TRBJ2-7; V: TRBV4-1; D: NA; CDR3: CASSQSGELPYEQYF; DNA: TGCGCCAGCAGCCAATCCGGTGAGCTCCCCTACGAGCAGTACTTC
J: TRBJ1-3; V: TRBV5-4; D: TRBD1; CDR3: CASSLGQGLSGNTIYF; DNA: TGTGCCAGCAGCCTCGGACAGGGACTCTCTGGAAACACCATATATTTT
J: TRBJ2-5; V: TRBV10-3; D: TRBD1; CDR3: CAIMGDRGQETQYF; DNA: TGTGCCATCATGGGAGACAGGGGTCAAGAGACCCAGTACTTC
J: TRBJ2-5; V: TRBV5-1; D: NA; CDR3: CASSRATGQETQYF; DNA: TGCGCCAGCAGCCGGGCGACAGGACAAGAGACCCAGTACTTC
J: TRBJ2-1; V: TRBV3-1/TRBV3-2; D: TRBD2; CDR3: CASSQVGSGGLNEQFF; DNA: TGTGCCAGCAGCCAAGTCGGTAGCGGGGGGCTTAATGAGCAGTTCTTC
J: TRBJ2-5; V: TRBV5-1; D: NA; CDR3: CASSLSQQETQYF; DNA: TGCGCCAGCAGCTTAAGTCAGCAAGAGACCCAGTACTTC
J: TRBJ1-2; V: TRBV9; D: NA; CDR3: CASSLGSGSYGYTF; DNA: TGTGCCAGCAGCCTAGGATCGGGGTCCTATGGCTACACCTTC
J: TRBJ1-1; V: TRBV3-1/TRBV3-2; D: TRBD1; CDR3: CASSLRTGGTEAFF; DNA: TGTGCCAGCAGCTTACGGACAGGGGGCACTGAAGCTTTCTTT
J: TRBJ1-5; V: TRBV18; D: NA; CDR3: CASSPIRVNQPQHF; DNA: TGTGCCAGCTCACCAATCCGGGTCAATCAGCCCCAGCATTTT
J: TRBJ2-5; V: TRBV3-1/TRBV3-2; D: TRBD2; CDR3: CASSFSGEETQYF; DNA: TGTGCCAGCAGCTTTAGCGGGGAGGAGACCCAGTACTTC
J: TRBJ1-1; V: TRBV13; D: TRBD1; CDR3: CASSLFLTGETEAFF; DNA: TGTGCCAGCAGCTTATTTCTGACAGGGGAGACTGAAGCTTTCTTT
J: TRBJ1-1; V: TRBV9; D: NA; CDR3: CASSVGVGHPAFF; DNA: TGTGCCAGCAGCGTAGGGGTGGGGCACCCAGCTTTCTTT
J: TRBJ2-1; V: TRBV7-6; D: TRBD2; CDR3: CASSPGLASYNEQFF; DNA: TGTGCCAGCAGCCCCGGACTAGCGTCATACAATGAGCAGTTCTTC
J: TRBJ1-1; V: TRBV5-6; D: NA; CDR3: CASSSVGAEAFF; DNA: TGTGCCAGCAGCTCGGTAGGGGCCGAAGCTTTCTTT
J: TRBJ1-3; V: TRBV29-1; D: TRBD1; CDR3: CSARDSQRNTIYF; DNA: TGCAGCGCTCGGGACAGCCAGCGAAACACCATATATTTT
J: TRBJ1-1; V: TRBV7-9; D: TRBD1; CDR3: CASSSRTGAAEAFF; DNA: TGTGCCAGCAGCTCGCGAACAGGGGCGGCTGAAGCTTTCTTT
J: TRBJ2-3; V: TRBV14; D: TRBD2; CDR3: CASSQASRGGLTDADTQYF; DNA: TGTGCCAGCAGCCAAGCATCGCGGGGGGGCCTTACAGATGCAGATACGCAGTATTTT
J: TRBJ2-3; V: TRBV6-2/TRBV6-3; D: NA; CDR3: CASSSNHGTGTDTQYF; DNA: TGTGCCAGCAGTTCAAACCACGGGACTGGCACAGATACGCAGTATTTT
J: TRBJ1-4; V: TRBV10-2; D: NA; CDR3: CASGNQGATNEKLFF; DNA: TGCGCCAGCGGTAATCAGGGTGCAACTAATGAAAAACTGTTTTTT
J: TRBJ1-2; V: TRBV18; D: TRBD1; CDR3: CASSPRRDRATGYTF; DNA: TGTGCCAGCTCACCGAGGAGGGACAGGGCTACTGGCTACACCTTC
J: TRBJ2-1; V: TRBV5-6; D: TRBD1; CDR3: CASSNDREHDNEQFF; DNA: TGTGCCAGCAGCAACGACAGGGAACATGACAATGAGCAGTTCTTC
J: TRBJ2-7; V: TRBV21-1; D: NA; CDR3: CASSNFIGQGPNYVSYEQYF; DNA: TGTGCCAGCAGCAATTTTATCGGACAGGGCCCCAACTATGTATCCTACGAGCAGTACTTC
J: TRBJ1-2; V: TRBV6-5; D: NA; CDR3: CASTSGVRGGYTF; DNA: TGTGCCAGCACCTCTGGGGTTCGGGGTGGCTACACCTTC
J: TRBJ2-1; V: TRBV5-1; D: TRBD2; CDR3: CASSLLAGTGNEQFF; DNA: TGCGCCAGCAGCCTTCTAGCGGGGACGGGCAATGAGCAGTTCTTC
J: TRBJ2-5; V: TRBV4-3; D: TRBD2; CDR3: CASSRKPVAGGRGETQYF; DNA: TGCGCCAGCAGCCGAAAACCCGTAGCGGGGGGGCGTGGGGAGACCCAGTACTTC
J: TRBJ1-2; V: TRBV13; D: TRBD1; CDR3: CASSRPGQGDGYTF; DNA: TGTGCCAGCAGCCGACCGGGACAGGGTGACGGCTACACCTTC
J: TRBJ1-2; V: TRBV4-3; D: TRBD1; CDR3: CASSRDRVTNYGYTF; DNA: TGCGCCAGCAGCCGGGACAGGGTAACGAACTATGGCTACACCTTC
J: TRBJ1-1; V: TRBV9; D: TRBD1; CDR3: CASSYYPRGLEPEAFF; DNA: TGTGCCAGCAGCTACTACCCCAGGGGGCTTGAGCCTGAAGCTTTCTTT